Below, one TCR beta chain is given with its context. This PCR relied on a set of 60 Vbeta primers and 13 Jbeta primers. Sequencing used immunoSEQ multiplex PCR; TCRdb keeps in-frame clones, though not all of them. This sample has fewer than 350,000 clones, with around 90% found just once. This record comes from a study of cytomegalovirus exposure and HLA in healthy donors. There are 12 residues in the CDR3. The V end lost 5 bases, the J end lost 7 bases, and 10 bases lay between the germline ends. CDR1 is MNHEY and CDR2 is SMNVEV in the germline V gene (reference sequence). The chain carries TRBV27 and TRBJ2-3; no clear D gene. This TCR was sampled from a woman aged 18-30 years in good health and CMV-seronegative. The sequenced material came from PBMCs. CDR3 nucleotides: TGTGCCAGCAGTCTCTATACGTATACGCAGTATTTT. Its protein is CASSLYTYTQYF.